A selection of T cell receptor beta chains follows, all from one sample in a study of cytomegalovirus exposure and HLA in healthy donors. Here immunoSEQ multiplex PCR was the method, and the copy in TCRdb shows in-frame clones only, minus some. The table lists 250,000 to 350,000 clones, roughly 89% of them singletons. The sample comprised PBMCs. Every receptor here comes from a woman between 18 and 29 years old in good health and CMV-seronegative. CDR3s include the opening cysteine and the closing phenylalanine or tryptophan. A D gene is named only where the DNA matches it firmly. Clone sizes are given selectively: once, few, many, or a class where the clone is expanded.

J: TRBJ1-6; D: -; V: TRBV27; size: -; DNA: TGTGCCAGCAGTTTATTGAGCAGTAGCAGCTCCTATAATTCACCCCTCCACTTT; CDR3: CASSLLSSSSSYNSPLHF
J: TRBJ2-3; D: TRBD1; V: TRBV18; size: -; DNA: TGTGCCAGCTCACCGCTGGGACAGGGGAGGACAGATACGCAGTATTTT; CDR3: CASSPLGQGRTDTQYF
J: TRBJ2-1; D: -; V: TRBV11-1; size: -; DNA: TGTGCCAGCAGCCCGGGACTGGTACCCAACAATGAGCAGTTCTTC; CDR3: CASSPGLVPNNEQFF
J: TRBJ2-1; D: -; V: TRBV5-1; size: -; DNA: TGCGCCAGCAGCTTGGATCTAGCGAGGGATGAGCAGTTCTTC; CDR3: CASSLDLARDEQFF
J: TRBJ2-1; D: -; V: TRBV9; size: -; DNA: TGTGCCAGCAGCGTAGAAGGGGATGAGCAGTTCTTC; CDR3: CASSVEGDEQFF
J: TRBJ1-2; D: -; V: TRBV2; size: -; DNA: TGTGCCAGCACGGGAGACAATAACTATGGCTACACCTTC; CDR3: CASTGDNNYGYTF
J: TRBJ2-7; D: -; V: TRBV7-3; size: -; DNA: TGTGCCAGCAGCCAGAGCCCAGGGTACGAGCAGTACTTC; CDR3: CASSQSPGYEQYF
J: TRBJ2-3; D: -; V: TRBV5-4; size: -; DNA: TGTGCCAGCAGCTTGGTGGCATCAGATACGCAGTATTTT; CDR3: CASSLVASDTQYF
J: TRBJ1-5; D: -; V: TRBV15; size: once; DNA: TGTGCCACCAGAGACCGGGACACCCATCAGCCCCAGCATTTT; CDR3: CATRDRDTHQPQHF
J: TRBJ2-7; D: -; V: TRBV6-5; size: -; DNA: TGTGCCAGCAGTTACTCGCTCGGACTACTCTACGAGCAGTACTTC; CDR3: CASSYSLGLLYEQYF
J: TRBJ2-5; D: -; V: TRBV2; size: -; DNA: TGTGCCAGCAGTCTAGAGACAGTGGGACAAGAGACCCAGTACTTC; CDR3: CASSLETVGQETQYF
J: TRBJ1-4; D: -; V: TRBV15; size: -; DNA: TGTGCCACTCGACAGATTAATGAAAAACTGTTTTTT; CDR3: CATRQINEKLFF
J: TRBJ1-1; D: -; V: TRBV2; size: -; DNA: TGTGCCATTACACAGGACCTGAACCCTGAAGCTTTCTTT; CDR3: CAITQDLNPEAFF
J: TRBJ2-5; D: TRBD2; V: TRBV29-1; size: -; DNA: TGCAGCGTTGAAACCAGCGGGGGAGAGACCCAGTACTTC; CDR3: CSVETSGGETQYF
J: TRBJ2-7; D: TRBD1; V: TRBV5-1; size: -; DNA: TGCGCCAGCAGCTCTACAGGGGAAAGGGCCTACGAGCAGTACTTC; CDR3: CASSSTGERAYEQYF
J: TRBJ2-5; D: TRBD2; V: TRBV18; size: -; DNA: TGTGCCAGCTCACCACGGAGGACTAGCGGGGGGGAGACCCAGTACTTC; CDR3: CASSPRRTSGGETQYF
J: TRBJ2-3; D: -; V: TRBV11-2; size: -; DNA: TGTGCCAGCAGCTTCGGAGCCCCAGATACGCAGTATTTT; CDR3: CASSFGAPDTQYF
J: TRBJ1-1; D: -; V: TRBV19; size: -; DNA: TGTGCCAGTAGCCTCGGAGTCGCGGACACTGAAGCTTTCTTT; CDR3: CASSLGVADTEAFF
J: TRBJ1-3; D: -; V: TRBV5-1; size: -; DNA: TGCGCCAGTAAATCACAGGGATACTCTGGAAACACCATATATTTT; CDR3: CASKSQGYSGNTIYF
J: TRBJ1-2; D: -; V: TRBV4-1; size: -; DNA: TGCGCCAGCAGCGCCTCGGCGGGGGCAAACTATGGCTACACCTTC; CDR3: CASSASAGANYGYTF
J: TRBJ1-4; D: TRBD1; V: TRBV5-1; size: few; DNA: TGCGCCAGCAGCTGGGGACAGGGCGGTGAAAAACTGTTTTTT; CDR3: CASSWGQGGEKLFF
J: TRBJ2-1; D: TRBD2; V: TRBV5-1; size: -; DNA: TGCGCCAGCAGCAATACCGGGACTAGCGGGGGAGATGAGCAGTTCTTC; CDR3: CASSNTGTSGGDEQFF
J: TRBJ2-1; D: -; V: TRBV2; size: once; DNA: TGTGCCAGCACTACGCCGCTCCATCAAGATGAGCAGTTCTTC; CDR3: CASTTPLHQDEQFF
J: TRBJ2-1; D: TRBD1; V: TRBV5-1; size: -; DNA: TGCGCCAGCAGCTTGGGAGACAGGGATCACAATGAGCAGTTCTTC; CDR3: CASSLGDRDHNEQFF
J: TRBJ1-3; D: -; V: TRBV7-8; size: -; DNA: TGTGCCAGCAGCTTAGACAGCAGGGCTGGAAACACCATATATTTT; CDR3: CASSLDSRAGNTIYF
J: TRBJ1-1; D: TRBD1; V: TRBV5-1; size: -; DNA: TGCGCCAGCAGTCAAGGGACAGACTTTGAAGCTTTCTTT; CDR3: CASSQGTDFEAFF
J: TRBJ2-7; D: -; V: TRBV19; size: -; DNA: TGTGCCAGTAGTCTGAGGAAAGGCGAGCAGTACTTC; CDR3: CASSLRKGEQYF
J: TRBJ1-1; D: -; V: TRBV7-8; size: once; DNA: TGTGCCAGCAGCTTAGAGGAGGGGTTTTCAACTGAAGCTTTCTTT; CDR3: CASSLEEGFSTEAFF
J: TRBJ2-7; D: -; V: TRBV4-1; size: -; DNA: TGCGCCAGCAGCCAAGATGGCGGGCGAAGCTCCTACGAGCAGTACTTC; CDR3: CASSQDGGRSSYEQYF
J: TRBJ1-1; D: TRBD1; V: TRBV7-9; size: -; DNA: TGTGCCAGCAGCTTAGTTGGGCAGGGGGGAACTGAAGCTTTCTTT; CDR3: CASSLVGQGGTEAFF
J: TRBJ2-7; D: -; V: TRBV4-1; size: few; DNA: TGCGCCAGCAGCCAAGAGTCAGGATCCTACGAGCAGTACTTC; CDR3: CASSQESGSYEQYF
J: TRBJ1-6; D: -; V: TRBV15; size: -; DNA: TGTGCCACCAGCAGAGAAGGACAGACCAATTCACCCCTCCACTTT; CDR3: CATSREGQTNSPLHF
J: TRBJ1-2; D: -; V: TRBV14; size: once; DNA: TGTGCCAGCAGCCCCCTAAGACAGGTTGAATATGGCTACACCTTC; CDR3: CASSPLRQVEYGYTF
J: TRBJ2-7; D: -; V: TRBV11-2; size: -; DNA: TGTGCCAGCAGCTTAGGACACCCCTACGAGCAGTACTTC; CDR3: CASSLGHPYEQYF
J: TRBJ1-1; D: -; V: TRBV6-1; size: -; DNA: TGTGCCAGCAGTCTCTCGGACAGCAACACTGAAGCTTTCTTT; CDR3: CASSLSDSNTEAFF
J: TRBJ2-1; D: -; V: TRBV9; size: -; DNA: TGTGCCAGCAGCGCCCTTTACAATGAGCAGTTCTTC; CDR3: CASSALYNEQFF
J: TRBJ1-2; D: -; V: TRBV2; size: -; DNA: TGTGCCAGCAGTGTGTCAGGCATTATTAACTATGGCTACACCTTC; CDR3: CASSVSGIINYGYTF
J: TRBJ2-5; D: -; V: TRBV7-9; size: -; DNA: TGTGCCAGCAGCTTACATGACAGGACTTTCCAAGAGACCCAGTACTTC; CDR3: CASSLHDRTFQETQYF
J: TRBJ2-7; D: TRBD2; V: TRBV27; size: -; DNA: TGTGCCACCGGGCGCGGGGGGGACGAGCAGTACTTC; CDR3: CATGRGGDEQYF